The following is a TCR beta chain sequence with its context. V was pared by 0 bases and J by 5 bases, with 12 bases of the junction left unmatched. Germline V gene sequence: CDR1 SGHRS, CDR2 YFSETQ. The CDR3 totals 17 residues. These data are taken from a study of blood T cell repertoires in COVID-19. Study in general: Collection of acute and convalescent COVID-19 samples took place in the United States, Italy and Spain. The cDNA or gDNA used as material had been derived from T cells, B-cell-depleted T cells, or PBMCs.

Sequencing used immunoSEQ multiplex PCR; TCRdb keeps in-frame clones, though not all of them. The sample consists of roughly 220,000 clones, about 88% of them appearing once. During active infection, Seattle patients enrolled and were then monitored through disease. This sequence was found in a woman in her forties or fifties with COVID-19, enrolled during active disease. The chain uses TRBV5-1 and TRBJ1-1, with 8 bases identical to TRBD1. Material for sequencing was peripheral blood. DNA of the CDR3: TGCGCCAGCAGCTTGGGTACGACAGGGGCGTTCGTTACTGAAGCTTTCTTT. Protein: CASSLGTTGAFVTEAFF.